The TCR beta chain under discussion was sequenced for a study of CD8+CD57+ T cells in acquired aplastic anemia. Study details: Sorted CD4+ plus CD8+ cells gave DNA averaging around 3 ug.

Germline CDR1 and CDR2: SNHLY and FYNNEI. After removal of 8 bases from V and 1 base from J, the junction contained 9 bases not matched to a gene. The CDR3 has 15 residues. Investigators profiled TCR beta VDJ and CDR3 from genomic DNA template. TCRdb re-analysed the reads in MiXCR, keeping a single row per CDR3 protein. The sample yields about 470,000 distinct CDR3 sequences, around 32% seen once. Before being chosen for sequencing, patients had shown CD8+CD57+ cell expansion by flow cytometry. Each of the patients presented with severe acquired aplastic anemia. No therapy was given to patients before blood sampling. A single count supports this clonotype.

The source material was sorted CD4+, CD8+, or CD8+CD57+ T cells (not recorded which) from PBMCs. The J gene is TRBJ2-7, the V gene TRBV2; TRBD1 matches 9 bases. This clonotype originated in a human donor with aplastic anemia. CDR3 sequence: CASSSRDRASYEQYF. The CDR3 coding sequence is TGTGCCAGCTCAAGCCGGGACAGGGCATCCTACGAGCAGTACTTC.